Included here is one TCR beta chain sequence, with context. V lost 0 bases and J lost 5, with 14 bases in between. The CDR3 runs 15 residues. Germline loops: CDR1 MRHNA, CDR2 SNTAGT. Libraries were prepared by immunoSEQ multiplex PCR; TCRdb keeps only in-frame clonotypes and omits some of them. The profile shows over 130,000 clones, roughly 80% of them singletons. This sample is part of a study of blood T cell repertoires in COVID-19. Study at large: The United States, Italy and Spain were the sources of the acute and convalescent COVID-19 samples.

The chain has TRBV6-4 and TRBJ2-7; tentatively, D is TRBD2 (5 bases). The sequenced sample was PBMCs or T cells enriched from blood (not recorded which). This receptor was taken from a woman aged 18-29 years who had been exposed to COVID-19. Here the CDR3 DNA reads TGTGCCAGCAGTGACTCGAGGGTGGCGAGAGACGAGCAGTACTTC. This codes for CASSDSRVARDEQYF.